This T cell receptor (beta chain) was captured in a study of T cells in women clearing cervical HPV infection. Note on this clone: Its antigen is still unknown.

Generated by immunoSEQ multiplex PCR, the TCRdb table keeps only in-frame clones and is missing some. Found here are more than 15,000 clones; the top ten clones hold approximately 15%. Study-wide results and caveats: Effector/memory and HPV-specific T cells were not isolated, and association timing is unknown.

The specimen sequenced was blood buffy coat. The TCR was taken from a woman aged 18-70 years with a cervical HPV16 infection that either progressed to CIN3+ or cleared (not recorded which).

CDR3 protein: CASSSPGLRAGELFF. Partial CDR3 DNA: TGTGCCAGCAGTTCACCGGGACTCCGGGCCGGGGAG. This chain connects TRBV12-3 or TRBV12-4 to TRBJ2-2, with D possibly TRBD2 on 6 matching bases. The CDR3 end lies 3 residues beyond the end of the read and is filled in from the germline J gene. The CDR3 runs to 15 residues. V shed 4 bases and J shed 6 bases, with 15 bases lying between them.